A single T cell receptor (beta chain) is shown here with its context. Antigen unknown. V was pared by 5 bases and J by 7 bases, with 24 bases between. Germline CDR1 reads SGHTA; CDR2 reads FQGNSA. This CDR3 has 18 residues. These data belong to a study of shared clonotypes between healthy human individuals. Using immunoSEQ multiplex PCR, the repertoire was profiled, and TCRdb retains in-frame clones only, with some absent. The data contain under 2.5 million clones, approximately 90% of them singletons. Study outcomes and limitations: Blood was the sole source, and tissue repertoires probably differ. Naive CD4 clonotype sharing across a few donors was about 5.3%.

Sequences were obtained from naive CD4+ T cells from PBMCs. As to subset: CD45RA+ positively selected. The chain joins TRBV7-2 to TRBJ2-6; D gene ambiguous. This TCR came from a man between 18 and 29 years old in good health. Some clones in this sample may be carry-over from other donors' samples. CDR3 region: CASSARQALYLDANVLTF. The CDR3 nucleotides read TGTGCCAGCAGCGCCCGGCAGGCCCTCTATCTAGACGCCAACGTCCTGACTTTC.